This T cell receptor (beta chain) stems from a study of shared clonotypes between healthy human individuals. Study-level findings and limits: It was expected that sequencing depth would affect clonotype sharing among donors.

Points on this clone: The antigen is undetermined.

The V and J ends lost 4 bases and 3 bases, in that order; junction bases with no gene match: 2. Germline CDR1 MDHEN, CDR2 SYDVKM. The CDR3 length is 13 residues. Measured with immunoSEQ multiplex PCR; TCRdb has only the in-frame clones, and not every one. The sample carries more than 1.2 million clones, approximately 98.5% recorded once. The specimen sequenced was naive CD4+ T cells sorted from blood. The subset is: CD45RA+ positively selected. The chain combines TRBV28 with TRBJ2-7, with TRBD2 identical over 8 bases. This TCR was sampled from a man younger than 40 in good health. CDR3 loop: CASSSLAVYEQYF. The CDR3 nucleotides read TGTGCCAGCAGTTCACTAGCGGTCTACGAGCAGTACTTC.